The clone carrying this TCR beta chain was observed at least ten times. Its antigen is currently unknown. Looked up from germline, CDR1 is MNHNS and CDR2 is SASEGT. The CDR3 contains 15 residues. Trimming left V 6 bases short and J 6 bases short, with 18 bases between. This specimen comes from a study of T cells in Graves' hyperthyroidism and ophthalmopathy. Study outcomes and limitations: Most clonotypes expanded in the thyroid (above 0.001) were also present in blood.

Template material for amplifying TCR beta CDR3 regions consisted of RNA transcripts. A set of HTBI primers served as the primers for a first-round RT-PCR of the TCR CDR3. Each CDR3 protein is one row after TCRdb ran MiXCR on the multiplex PCR reads. The profile covers approximately 430,000 distinct CDR3 sequences, with 15% to 19% appearing a single time and 7.5% to 8% taken by the ten largest. The V gene is TRBV6-1, the J gene TRBJ2-1; D may be TRBD2 (5 bases). The TCR comes from a woman aged 18-30 years with Graves' hyperthyroidism. The sequenced material came from blood. In nucleotides, the CDR3 is TGTGCCAGCAGAGGCTCGGCGGGTCCGGGCAATGAGCAGTTCTTC. Protein product: CASRGSAGPGNEQFF.